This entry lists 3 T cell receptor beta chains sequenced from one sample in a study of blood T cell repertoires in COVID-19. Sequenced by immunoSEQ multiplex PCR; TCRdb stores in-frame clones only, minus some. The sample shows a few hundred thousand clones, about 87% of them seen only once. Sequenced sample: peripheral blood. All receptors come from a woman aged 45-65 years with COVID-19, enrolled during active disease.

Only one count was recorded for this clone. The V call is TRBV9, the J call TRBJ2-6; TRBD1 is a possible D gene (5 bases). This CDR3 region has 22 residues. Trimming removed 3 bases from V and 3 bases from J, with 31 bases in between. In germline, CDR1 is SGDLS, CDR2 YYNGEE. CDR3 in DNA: TGTGCCAGCAGCGGGACATCAGAGGCCCTTCCACTGAACAGAGGTGGGGCCAACGTCCTGACTTTC. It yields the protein CASSGTSEALPLNRGGANVLTF.

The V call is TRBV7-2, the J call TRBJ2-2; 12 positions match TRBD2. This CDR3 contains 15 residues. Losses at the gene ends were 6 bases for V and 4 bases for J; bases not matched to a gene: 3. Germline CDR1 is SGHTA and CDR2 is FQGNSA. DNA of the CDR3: TGTGCCAGCAGGCCTAGCGGGAGGGCCACCGGGGAGCTGTTTTTT. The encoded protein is CASRPSGRATGELFF. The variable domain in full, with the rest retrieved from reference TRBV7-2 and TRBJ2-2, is GAGVSQSPSNKVTEKGKDVELRCDPISGHTALYWYRQSLGQGLEFLIYFQGNSAPDKSGLPSDRFSAERTGGSVSTLTIQRTQQEDSAVYLCASRPSGRATGELFFGEGSRLTVL.

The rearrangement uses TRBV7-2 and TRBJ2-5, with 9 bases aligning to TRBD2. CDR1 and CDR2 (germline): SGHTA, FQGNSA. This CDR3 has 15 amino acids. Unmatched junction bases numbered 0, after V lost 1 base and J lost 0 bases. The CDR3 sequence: CASSLGGRDQETQYF. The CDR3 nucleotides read TGTGCCAGCAGCTTAGGCGGGAGGGACCAAGAGACCCAGTACTTC.